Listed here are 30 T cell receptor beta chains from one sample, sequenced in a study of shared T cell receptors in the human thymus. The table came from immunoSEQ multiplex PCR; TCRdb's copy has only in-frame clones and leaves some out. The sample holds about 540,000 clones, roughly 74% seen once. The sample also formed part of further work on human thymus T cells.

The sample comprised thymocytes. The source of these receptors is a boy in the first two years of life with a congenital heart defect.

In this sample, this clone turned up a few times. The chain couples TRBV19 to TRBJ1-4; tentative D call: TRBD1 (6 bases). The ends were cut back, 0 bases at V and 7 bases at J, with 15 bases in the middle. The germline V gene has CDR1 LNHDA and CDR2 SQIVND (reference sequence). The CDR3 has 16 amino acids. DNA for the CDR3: TGTGCCAGTAGTATAGAGTGGGGGCAGAGGAGTGAAAAACTGTTTTTT. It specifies CASSIEWGQRSEKLFF.

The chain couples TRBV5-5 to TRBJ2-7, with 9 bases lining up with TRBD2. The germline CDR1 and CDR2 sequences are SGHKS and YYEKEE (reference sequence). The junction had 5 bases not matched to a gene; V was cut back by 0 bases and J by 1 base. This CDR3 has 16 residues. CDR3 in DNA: TGTGCCAGCAGCTTGGAGCTAGCGGGACGATCCTACGAGCAGTACTTC. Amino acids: CASSLELAGRSYEQYF.

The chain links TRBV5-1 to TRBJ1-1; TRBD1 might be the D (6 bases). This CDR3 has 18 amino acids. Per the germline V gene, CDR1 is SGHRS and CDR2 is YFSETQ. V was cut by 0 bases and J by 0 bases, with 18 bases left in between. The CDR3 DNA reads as TGCGCCAGCAGCTTGGCCGGGGGGCCCCGAGAGATGAACACTGAAGCTTTCTTT. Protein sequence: CASSLAGGPREMNTEAFF.

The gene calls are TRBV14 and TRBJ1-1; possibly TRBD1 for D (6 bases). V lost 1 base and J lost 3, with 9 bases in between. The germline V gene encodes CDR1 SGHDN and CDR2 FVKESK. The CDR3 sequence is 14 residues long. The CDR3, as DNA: TGTGCCAGCAGCCAAGGGGGGCGGGACACTGAAGCTTTCTTT. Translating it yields CASSQGGRDTEAFF.

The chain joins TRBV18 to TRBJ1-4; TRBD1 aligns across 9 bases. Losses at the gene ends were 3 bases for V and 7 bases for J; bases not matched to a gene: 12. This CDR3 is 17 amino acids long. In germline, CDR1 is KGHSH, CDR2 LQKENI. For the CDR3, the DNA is TGTGCCAGCTCACCCCCCGGAGGGACAGGGCGGGGTGAAAAACTGTTTTTT. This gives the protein CASSPPGGTGRGEKLFF.

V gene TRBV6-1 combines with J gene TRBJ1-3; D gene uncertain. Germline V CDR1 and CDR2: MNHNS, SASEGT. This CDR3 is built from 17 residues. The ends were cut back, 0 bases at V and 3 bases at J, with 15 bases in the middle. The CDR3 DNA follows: TGTGCCAGCAGTGAAGCGCTTGTTACGGGGTTTGGAAACACCATATATTTT. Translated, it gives CASSEALVTGFGNTIYF.

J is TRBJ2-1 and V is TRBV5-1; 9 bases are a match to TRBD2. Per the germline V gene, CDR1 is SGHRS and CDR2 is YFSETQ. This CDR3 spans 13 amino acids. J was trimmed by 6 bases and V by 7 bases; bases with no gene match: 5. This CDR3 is CASGVAGVNEQFF. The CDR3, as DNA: TGCGCCAGCGGGGTAGCGGGAGTCAATGAGCAGTTCTTC.

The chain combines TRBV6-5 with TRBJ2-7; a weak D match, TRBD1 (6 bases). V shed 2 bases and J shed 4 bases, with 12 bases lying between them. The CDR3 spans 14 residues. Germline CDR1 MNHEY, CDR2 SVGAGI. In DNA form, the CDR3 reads TGTGCCAGCAGTTACCGGGACACTCTTTACGAGCAGTACTTC. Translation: CASSYRDTLYEQYF.

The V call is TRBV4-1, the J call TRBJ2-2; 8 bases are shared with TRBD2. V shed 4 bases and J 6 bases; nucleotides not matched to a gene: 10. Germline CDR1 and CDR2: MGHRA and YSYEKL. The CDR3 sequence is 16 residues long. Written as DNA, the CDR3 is TGCGCCAGCAGCCCCCGGACTAGCCTCAGCTCCGGGGAGCTGTTTTTT. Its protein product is CASSPRTSLSSGELFF.

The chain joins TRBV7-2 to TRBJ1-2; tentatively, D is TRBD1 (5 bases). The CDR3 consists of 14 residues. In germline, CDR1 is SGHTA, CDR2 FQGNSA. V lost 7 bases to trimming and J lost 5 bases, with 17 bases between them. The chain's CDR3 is CASNELGRTYGYTF. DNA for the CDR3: TGTGCCAGCAACGAGCTGGGCAGGACATATGGCTACACCTTC.

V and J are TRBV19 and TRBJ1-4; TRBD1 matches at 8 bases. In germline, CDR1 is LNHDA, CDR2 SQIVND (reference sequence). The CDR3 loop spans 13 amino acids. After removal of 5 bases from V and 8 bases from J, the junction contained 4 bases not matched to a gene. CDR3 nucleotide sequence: TGTGCCAGTAGTGACAGGGGACACGAAAAACTGTTTTTT. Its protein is CASSDRGHEKLFF.

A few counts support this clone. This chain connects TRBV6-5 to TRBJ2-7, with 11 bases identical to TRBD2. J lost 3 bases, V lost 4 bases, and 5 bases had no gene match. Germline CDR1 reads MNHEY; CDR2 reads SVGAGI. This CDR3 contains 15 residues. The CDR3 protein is CASSSRLAGNYEQYF. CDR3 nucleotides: TGTGCCAGCAGTTCCAGACTAGCGGGGAACTACGAGCAGTACTTC.

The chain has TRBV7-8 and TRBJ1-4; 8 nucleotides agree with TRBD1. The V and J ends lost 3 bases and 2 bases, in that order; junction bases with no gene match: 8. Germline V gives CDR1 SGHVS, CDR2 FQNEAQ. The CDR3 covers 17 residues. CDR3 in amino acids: CASSLLKQGATNEKLFF. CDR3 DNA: TGTGCCAGCAGCTTGTTAAAGCAGGGGGCCACTAATGAAAAACTGTTTTTT. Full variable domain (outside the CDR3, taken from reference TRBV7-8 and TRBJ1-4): GAGVSQSPRYKVAKRGQDVALRCDPISGHVSLFWYQQALGQGPEFLTYFQNEAQLDKSGLPSDRFFAERPEGSVSTLKIQRTQQEDSAVYLCASSLLKQGATNEKLFFGSGTQLSVL.

This CDR3 reads CASSMGQEAYEQYF. The CDR3 bases are TGTGCCAGTAGTATGGGGCAGGAAGCCTACGAGCAGTACTTC. The chain combines TRBV19 with TRBJ2-7; a possible D gene is TRBD1 (5 bases). CDR1 is LNHDA, CDR2 SQIVND, per germline (reference sequence). The CDR3 has 14 residues. The V and J ends lost 3 bases and 2 bases respectively, with 11 bases between them.

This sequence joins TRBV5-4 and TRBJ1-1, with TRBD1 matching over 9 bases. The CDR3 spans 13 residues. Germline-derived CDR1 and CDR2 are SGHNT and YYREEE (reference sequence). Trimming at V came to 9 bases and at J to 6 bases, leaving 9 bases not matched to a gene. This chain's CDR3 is CATGTGPRAEAFF. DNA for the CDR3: TGTGCCACCGGGACAGGGCCACGGGCTGAAGCTTTCTTT.

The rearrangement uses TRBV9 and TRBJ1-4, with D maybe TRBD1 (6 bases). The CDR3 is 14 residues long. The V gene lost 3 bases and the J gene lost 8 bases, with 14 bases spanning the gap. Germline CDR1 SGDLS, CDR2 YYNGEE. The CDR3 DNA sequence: TGTGCCAGCAGCGGCTACAGGGTTCGGGAAAAACTGTTTTTT. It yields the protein CASSGYRVREKLFF.

The CDR3 coding sequence is TGTGCCAGCAGTGAATATCAGCGGGAGGTGGCCAAAAACATTCAGTACTTC. This translates into CASSEYQREVAKNIQYF. The chain couples TRBV25-1 to TRBJ2-4, with 9 bases identical to TRBD2. The germline V gene has CDR1 MGHDK and CDR2 SYGVNS. V was clipped by 0 bases and J by 1 base; unmatched bases: 4. The CDR3 consists of 17 residues.

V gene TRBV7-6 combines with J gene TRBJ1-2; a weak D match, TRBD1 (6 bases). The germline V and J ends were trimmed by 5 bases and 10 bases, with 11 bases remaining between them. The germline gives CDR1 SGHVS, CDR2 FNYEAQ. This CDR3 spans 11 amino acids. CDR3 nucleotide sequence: TGTGCCAGCAGCCCAGAGGGGGACTACACCTTC. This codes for CASSPEGDYTF.

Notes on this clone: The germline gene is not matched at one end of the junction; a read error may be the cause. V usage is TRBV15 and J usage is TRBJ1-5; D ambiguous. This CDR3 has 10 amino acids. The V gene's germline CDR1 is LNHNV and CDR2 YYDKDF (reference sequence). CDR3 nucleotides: TGTGCCACCAGCAATCGGCCCCAGCATTTT. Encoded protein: CATSNRPQHF.

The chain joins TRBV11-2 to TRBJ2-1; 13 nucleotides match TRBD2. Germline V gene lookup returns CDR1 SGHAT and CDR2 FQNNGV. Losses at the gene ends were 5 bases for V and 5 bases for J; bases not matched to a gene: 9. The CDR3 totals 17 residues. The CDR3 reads CASSPRTSGGPNNEQFF. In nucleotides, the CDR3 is TGTGCCAGCAGCCCCCGGACTAGCGGGGGACCGAACAATGAGCAGTTCTTC.

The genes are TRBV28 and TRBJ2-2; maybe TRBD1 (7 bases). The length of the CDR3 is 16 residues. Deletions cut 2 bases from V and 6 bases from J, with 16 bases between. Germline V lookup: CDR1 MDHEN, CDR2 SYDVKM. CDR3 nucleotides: TGTGCCAGCAGTTTAGGGGGGACGACAGGGCCCGGGGAGCTGTTTTTT. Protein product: CASSLGGTTGPGELFF. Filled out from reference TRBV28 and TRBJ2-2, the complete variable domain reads DVKVTQSSRYLVKRTGEKVFLECVQDMDHENMFWYRQDPGLGLRLIYFSYDVKMKEKGDIPEGYSVSREKKERFSLILESASTNQTSMYLCASSLGGTTGPGELFFGEGSRLTVL.

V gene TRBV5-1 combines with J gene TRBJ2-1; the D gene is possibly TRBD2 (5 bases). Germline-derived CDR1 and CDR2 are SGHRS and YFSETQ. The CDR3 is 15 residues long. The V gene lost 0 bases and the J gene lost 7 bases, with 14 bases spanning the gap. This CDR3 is CASSLEPSGGNEQFF. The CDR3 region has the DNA TGCGCCAGCAGCTTGGAGCCTAGTGGCGGGAATGAGCAGTTCTTC.

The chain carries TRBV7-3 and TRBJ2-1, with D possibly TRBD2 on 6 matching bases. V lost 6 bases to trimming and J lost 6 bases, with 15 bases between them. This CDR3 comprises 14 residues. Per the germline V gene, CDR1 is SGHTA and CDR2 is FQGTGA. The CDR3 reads CASSHTRRGNEQFF. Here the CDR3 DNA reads TGTGCCAGCAGTCACACACGGAGGGGCAATGAGCAGTTCTTC.

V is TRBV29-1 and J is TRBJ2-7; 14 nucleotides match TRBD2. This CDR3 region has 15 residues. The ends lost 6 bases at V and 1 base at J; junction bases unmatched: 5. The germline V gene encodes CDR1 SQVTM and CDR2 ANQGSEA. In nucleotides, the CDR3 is TGCAGCGTCCCCGGGACTAGCGGGAGTTCCTACGAGCAGTACTTC. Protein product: CSVPGTSGSSYEQYF.

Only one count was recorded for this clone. The CDR3 here is CASSLPTSVDEQYF. DNA of the CDR3: TGTGCCAGCAGTTTGCCGACTAGCGTCGACGAGCAGTACTTC. V gene TRBV6-6 combines with J gene TRBJ2-7; 8 nucleotides line up with TRBD2. V shed 4 bases, J shed 5 bases, and the junction held 7 bases outside the gene matches. The CDR3 totals 14 residues. Germline assignment: CDR1 MNHNY and CDR2 SVGAGI (reference sequence).

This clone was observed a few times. As DNA, the CDR3 is TGTGCCAGCTCACCAGGGGGGCAAGAGACCCAGTACTTC. Protein sequence: CASSPGGQETQYF. This rearrangement joins TRBV18 to TRBJ2-5; TRBD2 is a possible D gene (6 bases). V gave up 2 bases and J gave up 2 bases, with 6 bases separating them. The CDR3 length is 13 residues. The germline gives CDR1 KGHSH, CDR2 LQKENI.

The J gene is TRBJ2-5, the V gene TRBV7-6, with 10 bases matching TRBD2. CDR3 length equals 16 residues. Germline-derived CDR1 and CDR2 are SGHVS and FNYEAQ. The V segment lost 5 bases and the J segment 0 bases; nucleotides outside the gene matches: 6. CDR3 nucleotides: TGTGCCAGCAGCCACCAACTAGCGGGGAACCAAGAGACCCAGTACTTC. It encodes CASSHQLAGNQETQYF. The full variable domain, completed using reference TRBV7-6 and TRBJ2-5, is GAGVSQSPRYKVTKRGQDVALRCDPISGHVSLYWYRQALGQGPEFLTYFNYEAQQDKSGLPNDRFSAERPEGSISTLTIQRTEQRDSAMYRCASSHQLAGNQETQYFGPGTRLLVL.

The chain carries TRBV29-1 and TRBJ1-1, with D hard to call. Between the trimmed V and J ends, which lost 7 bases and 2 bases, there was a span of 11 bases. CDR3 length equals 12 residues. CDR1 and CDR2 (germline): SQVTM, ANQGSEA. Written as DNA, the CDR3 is TGCAGCGGGTCGGCGGTTAACACTGAAGCTTTCTTT. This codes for CSGSAVNTEAFF.

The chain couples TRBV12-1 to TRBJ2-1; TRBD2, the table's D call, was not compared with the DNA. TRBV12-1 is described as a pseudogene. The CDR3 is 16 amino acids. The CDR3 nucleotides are TGTGCCAGCAGCTTTGGGGTGACTAGCGGCCACAATGAGCAGTTCTTC. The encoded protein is CASSFGVTSGHNEQFF.

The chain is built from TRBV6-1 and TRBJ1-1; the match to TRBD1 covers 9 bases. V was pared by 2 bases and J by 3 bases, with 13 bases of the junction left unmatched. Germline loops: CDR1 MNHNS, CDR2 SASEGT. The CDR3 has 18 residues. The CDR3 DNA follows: TGTGCCAGCAGTGAAAGGGGGGGACAGGGTAACGAGGACACTGAAGCTTTCTTT. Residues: CASSERGGQGNEDTEAFF.